The T cell receptor beta chain described here comes from a study of cytomegalovirus exposure and HLA in healthy donors. Per germline, CDR1 MGHRA and CDR2 YSYEKL. The CDR3 extends over 15 amino acids. V lost 2 bases, J lost 0 bases, and 4 bases stayed unmatched. The PCR made use of 60 Vbeta and 13 Jbeta primers. Method: immunoSEQ multiplex PCR; TCRdb's copy keeps in-frame clones and lacks some. This sample has roughly 100,000 clones, with around four fifths found just once. The sequence came from a woman aged 35 to 49 in good health and CMV-seropositive. The sequenced material came from PBMCs. The chain carries TRBV4-1 and TRBJ2-7; 7 bases agree with TRBD1. The CDR3 is CASSQLAGGSYEQYF. In nucleotides, the CDR3 is TGCGCCAGCAGCCAATTAGCAGGGGGCTCCTACGAGCAGTACTTC.